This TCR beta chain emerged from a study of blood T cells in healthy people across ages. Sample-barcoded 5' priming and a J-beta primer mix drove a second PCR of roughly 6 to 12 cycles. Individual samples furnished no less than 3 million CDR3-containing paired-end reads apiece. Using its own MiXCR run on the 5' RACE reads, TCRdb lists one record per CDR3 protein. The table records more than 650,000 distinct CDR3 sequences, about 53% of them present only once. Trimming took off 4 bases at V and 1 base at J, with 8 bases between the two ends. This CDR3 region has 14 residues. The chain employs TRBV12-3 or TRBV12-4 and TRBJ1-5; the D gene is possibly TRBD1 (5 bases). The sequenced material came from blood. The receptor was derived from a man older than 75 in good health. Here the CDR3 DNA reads TGTGCCAGCAGTTCCAGGGAAAGCAATCAGCCCCAGCATTTT. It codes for CASSSRESNQPQHF.